This T cell receptor (beta chain) comes out of a study of blood T cell repertoires in COVID-19. CDR3 size: 15 residues. The V end lost 0 bases, the J end lost 4 bases, and 13 bases lay between the germline ends. Per the germline V gene, CDR1 is SGDLS and CDR2 is YYNGEE. The repertoire was sequenced with immunoSEQ multiplex PCR; TCRdb's copy has only in-frame clones and lacks some. The sample consists of approximately 140,000 clones, about three quarters of them appearing once. The chain recombines TRBV9 with TRBJ1-2; the D gene is possibly TRBD1 (6 bases). The sample comprised peripheral blood. The sequence came from a man aged 50 or older with acute or convalescent COVID-19. This chain's CDR3 is CASSVEQGSSYGYTF. The CDR3 bases are TGTGCCAGCAGCGTAGAACAGGGTAGTTCCTATGGCTACACCTTC.